Below, one T cell receptor (beta chain) is given with its context. This specimen belongs to a study of T cell changes during pregnancy in multiple sclerosis. This table comes from immunoSEQ multiplex PCR, and its TCRdb copy is limited to in-frame clones, with some not included. Here the sample spans 60,000 to 95,000 clones, 75% to 95% being singletons. From germline, CDR1 is SGHNT and CDR2 YYREEE (reference sequence). V trimming: 4 bases; J trimming: 4 bases; junction bases outside the gene matches: 4. This CDR3 is built from 13 residues. Sample: CD4+ T cells from peripheral blood mononuclear cells, taken before pregnancy. The chain employs TRBV5-4 and TRBJ2-5; 7 nucleotides line up with TRBD1. This sequence was found in a female donor with multiple sclerosis, enrolled in a pregnancy study. Here the CDR3 reads CASSPGQRETQYF. CDR3 nucleotide sequence: TGTGCCAGCAGCCCGGGACAGCGAGAGACCCAGTACTTC.